A selection of T cell receptor beta chains follows, all from one sample in a study of shared clonotypes between healthy human individuals. Method: immunoSEQ multiplex PCR; TCRdb's copy keeps in-frame clones and lacks some. The repertoire holds roughly 2.6 million clones, approximately 90% seen once, with more than 0.12% in the top ten. Sequences were obtained from naive CD4+ T cells sorted from blood. These receptors were taken from a young man in good health. Both conserved end residues are part of each CDR3.

j_call v_call cdr3_aa
TRBJ2-7 TRBV21-1 CASSKAGTGGEQYF
TRBJ2-3 TRBV4-1 CASSQDEAGGADTQYF
TRBJ2-1 TRBV11-2 CASSWIDRQLNEQFF
TRBJ2-4 TRBV30 CAWSTPGVAKNIQYF
TRBJ2-4 TRBV6-6 CASSYSTGNSDIQYF
TRBJ1-2 TRBV4-3 CASSQESGPNYGYTF
TRBJ2-3 TRBV7-2 CASSLARDRTDTQYF
TRBJ2-5 TRBV18 CASSPGSFETQYF
TRBJ2-1 TRBV10-3 CAISGQDLSTEQFF
TRBJ2-2 TRBV6-5 CASSSGGNTGELFF
TRBJ1-4 TRBV7-8 CASSGPTEKLFF
TRBJ2-5 TRBV21-1 CASSKAGGGETQYF
TRBJ2-7 TRBV6-6 CASSYFLGQDEQYF
TRBJ1-6 TRBV5-4 CASSLGGAASPLHF
TRBJ2-5 TRBV7-9 CASSLLRGEQETQYF
TRBJ2-3 TRBV23-1 CASSQTSGTSTDTQYF
TRBJ1-2 TRBV7-9 CASSRQETYHRGYTF
TRBJ2-2 TRBV7-2 CASSLDPGANTGELFF
TRBJ1-2 TRBV30 CAWSVQGRFGGYTF
TRBJ2-3 TRBV7-8 CASSILTSGGYRDTQYF
TRBJ2-5 TRBV7-2 CASSFAARQETQYF
TRBJ2-1 TRBV10-3 CAISESRDRVSNEQFF
TRBJ2-2 TRBV4-3 CASSQDWQTGELFF
TRBJ2-2 TRBV6-6 CASSLQGGGELFF
TRBJ1-3 TRBV28 CASSQGGALGNTIYF
TRBJ2-5 TRBV20-1 CSAKDQETQYF
TRBJ2-1 TRBV7-8 CASSLDGGKDNEQFF
TRBJ1-2 TRBV18 CASSQGQGTNYGYTF
TRBJ2-2 TRBV10-3 CAISQGQGNTGELFF
TRBJ2-5 TRBV10-3 CAISELAGGPFQYF
TRBJ1-6 TRBV6-1 CASRTGQVYNSPLHF
TRBJ1-2 TRBV10-3 CAISGEDPSNYGYTF
TRBJ2-3 TRBV5-1 CASSSTSGGTDTQYF
TRBJ2-2 TRBV19 CASRAGQMNTGELFF
TRBJ2-7 TRBV28 CASRSKGASWEQYF
TRBJ2-5 TRBV28 CASSTPRQPQETQYF
TRBJ2-6 TRBV5-1 CASSLEGAGANVLTF
TRBJ2-4 TRBV2 CASSEEGVGKNIQYF
TRBJ1-6 TRBV4-3 CASSHLQETPLHF
TRBJ2-7 TRBV10-2 CASSSGTGGYEQYF
TRBJ2-7 TRBV19 CASSILAGISYEQYF
TRBJ2-2 TRBV7-3 CASSPSANTGELFF
TRBJ1-1 TRBV9 CASSVEPGNTEAFF
TRBJ2-5 TRBV5-1 CASSSVDTKRETQYF
TRBJ1-4 TRBV25-1 CASRTGGGEKLFF
TRBJ2-7 TRBV5-1 CASSSQTGLYEQYF
TRBJ2-2 TRBV27 CASSLRDSNTGELFF
TRBJ2-7 TRBV28 CASQLWTAYEQYF
TRBJ2-7 TRBV18 CASSRGTGASVEQYF
TRBJ2-7 TRBV4-1 CASSQGLAGGIYEQYF
TRBJ2-5 TRBV6-5 CASNRNQETQYF
TRBJ1-1 TRBV11-2 CASSPTRTGHHTEAFF
TRBJ1-1 TRBV7-9 CASSSGQGYTEAFF
TRBJ2-7 TRBV5-1 CASSLDGEFYEQYF
TRBJ2-3 TRBV4-1 CASSQDPKASGGTDTQYF
TRBJ1-2 TRBV30 CAWSEGDHGYTF
TRBJ2-1 TRBV29-1 CSVESNSDEQFF
TRBJ2-7 TRBV6-5 CASSSRLAGGLLEQYF
TRBJ2-7 TRBV13 CASSFQMSDYEQYF